Listed here are 14 T cell receptor beta chains from one sample, sequenced in a study of identical twins. TCRdb re-analysed the 5' RACE reads in MiXCR, keeping a single row per CDR3 protein. This repertoire shows about 720,000 distinct CDR3 sequences, 8% to 9% found once; its top ten account for around 0.98%. This sample was also put to use in a study of yellow fever vaccine responses in identical twins.

Sequencing used PBMCs. The receptors stem from a woman aged 18-35 years in good health.

This clonotype came up many times. The gene calls are TRBV14 and TRBJ2-3, with D maybe TRBD1 (6 bases). The CDR3 runs 14 residues. The germline gives CDR1 SGHDN, CDR2 FVKESK. The V end was cut by 5 bases, the J end by 1 base, with 10 bases between. This chain's CDR3 is CASSTRQGTDTQYF. CDR3 DNA sequence: TGTGCCAGCAGCACCCGACAGGGCACAGATACGCAGTATTTT.

CDR3 sequence reads: CTFSLGRRGEGPYEQYF. The CDR3 DNA reads TGTACCTTCAGTTTAGGGAGAAGAGGGGAGGGGCCCTACGAGCAGTACTTC. V gene TRBV12-3 or TRBV12-4 combines with J gene TRBJ2-7; the match to TRBD2 covers 7 bases. The CDR3 length is 17 residues.

This clonotype has only a few counts. The V gene is TRBV7-2, the J gene TRBJ2-7; D is ambiguous. Trimming shortened V by 1 base and J by 5 bases, and 12 bases separated the two germline ends. Germline V gene data show CDR1 as SGHTA and CDR2 as FQGNSA. The CDR3 is 14 amino acids. CDR3 sequence reads: CASSLVVGNNEQYF. DNA of the CDR3: TGTGCCAGCAGCTTAGTAGTAGGGAATAACGAGCAGTACTTC.

The chain carries TRBV6-4 and TRBJ2-2; D gene unclear. The CDR3 loop spans 14 amino acids. The V end lost 0 bases, the J end lost 3 bases, and 5 bases lay between the germline ends. CDR1 is MRHNA and CDR2 is SNTAGT in the germline V gene. CDR3 protein: CASSDSVDTGELFF. As DNA, the CDR3 is TGTGCCAGCAGTGACTCGGTAGACACCGGGGAGCTGTTTTTT.

This clonotype was observed a handful of times. This chain connects TRBV29-1 to TRBJ2-2, with 7 bases fitting TRBD2. Germline lookup yields CDR1 SQVTM and CDR2 ANQGSEA. The CDR3 covers 16 residues. The V gene end was trimmed by 6 bases and the J gene end by 6 bases; junction bases not matched to a gene: 16. The CDR3 DNA sequence: TGCAGCGTCAACCTTGGGGCGGGGGAGTTGGCCGGGGAGCTGTTTTTT. This encodes CSVNLGAGELAGELFF.

The rearrangement joins TRBV11-1 to TRBJ2-1; 7 bases fit TRBD1. The CDR3 sequence is 13 residues long. The junction had 6 bases not matched to a gene; V was cut back by 5 bases and J by 8 bases. The germline gives CDR1 SGHAT, CDR2 FQDESV (reference sequence). CDR3 amino acids: CASSPRQGYEQFF. CDR3 bases: TGTGCCAGCAGCCCCCGACAGGGCTATGAGCAGTTCTTC.

This clonotype came up many times. The rearrangement uses TRBV12-3 or TRBV12-4 and TRBJ1-5, with unresolved D. V was pared by 5 bases and J by 2 bases, with 16 bases between. This CDR3 has 16 residues. The CDR3 DNA sequence: TGTGCCAGCAGTCCGTACGAGGGTCGGGGCAATCAGCCCCAGCATTTT. This encodes CASSPYEGRGNQPQHF.

This rearrangement joins TRBV28 to TRBJ2-5; no clear D gene. The CDR3 length is 16 residues. Germline values: CDR1 MDHEN, CDR2 SYDVKM. Trimming cost V 4 bases and J 4 bases, with 19 bases left between them. CDR3 nucleotides: TGTGCCAGCAGTTCCCCCAAGAGAAAGTTGGCAGAGACCCAGTACTTC. This encodes CASSSPKRKLAETQYF.

This clonotype was counted only a few times. The rearrangement links TRBV20-1 to TRBJ2-1, with 8 positions matching TRBD2. J was trimmed by 8 bases and V by 5 bases; bases with no gene match: 8. The CDR3 sequence is 13 residues long. Germline V lookup: CDR1 DFQATT, CDR2 SNEGSKA (reference sequence). The CDR3 bases are TGCAGTGCTGAGCTAGCGGGCGTATATGAGCAGTTCTTC. The encoded protein is CSAELAGVYEQFF.

This clonotype was seen more than once but under ten times. This rearrangement joins TRBV20-1 to TRBJ2-4, with TRBD1 as a possible D gene (5 bases). Trimming pared 5 bases from V and 6 bases from J, leaving 14 bases between. This CDR3 has 13 amino acids. In germline, CDR1 is DFQATT, CDR2 SNEGSKA (reference sequence). This chain's CDR3 is CSASTEMINIQYF. The CDR3 nucleotides are TGCAGTGCTTCGACAGAGATGATAAACATTCAGTACTTC.

This sequence joins TRBV15 and TRBJ2-1; D call uncertain. The CDR3 covers 12 residues. Germline CDR1 is LNHNV and CDR2 is YYDKDF (reference sequence). Trimming shortened V by 9 bases and J by 4 bases, and 10 bases separated the two germline ends. CDR3 protein: CATQPGYNEQFF. CDR3 in DNA: TGTGCCACGCAGCCGGGTTACAATGAGCAGTTCTTC.

This clonotype came up a few times. The V gene is TRBV6-1, the J gene TRBJ1-5, with TRBD1 matching over 8 bases. Losses at the gene ends were 6 bases for V and 0 bases for J; bases not matched to a gene: 22. CDR3 length equals 21 residues. In germline, CDR1 is MNHNS, CDR2 SASEGT. Here the CDR3 reads CASRNRGMDGQGGYSNQPQHF. As DNA, the CDR3 is TGTGCCAGCAGGAATCGGGGGATGGACGGACAGGGAGGGTATAGCAATCAGCCCCAGCATTTT.

The chain combines TRBV28 with TRBJ2-1; 8 bases line up with TRBD2. Trimming took 1 base from V and 6 from J; bases not matched to a gene: 5. The CDR3 covers 15 residues. Germline V gene lookup returns CDR1 MDHEN and CDR2 SYDVKM. CDR3 sequence (DNA): TGTGCCAGCAGTTTATACGGGGGGGCTAGCAATGAGCAGTTCTTC. Protein: CASSLYGGASNEQFF.

The table lists this clonotype with a few counts. The genes are TRBV4-1 and TRBJ2-2; the D gene is possibly TRBD1 (6 bases). Germline CDR1 and CDR2: MGHRA and YSYEKL. The V end lost 3 bases, the J end lost 8 bases, and 10 bases lay between the germline ends. The CDR3 contains 13 residues. CDR3 sequence: CASSHQGPGELFF. CDR3 DNA: TGCGCCAGCAGCCACCAGGGGCCGGGGGAGCTGTTTTTT.